This T cell receptor (beta chain) derives from a study of blood T cell repertoires in COVID-19. In the authors' methods: Nucleated cell counts were estimated from reference gene primer amplification. Repertoires were generated with immunoSEQ multiplex PCR, while TCRdb's copy carries only in-frame clones and drops some. V and J calls plus clone size are reproduced from that table; the DNA served to infer D and trimming. In the table there are some 80,000 clones, under 85% of which are singletons. Deletions cut 3 bases from V and 5 bases from J, with 13 bases between. The CDR3 totals 14 residues. From germline, CDR1 is MGHRA and CDR2 YSYEKL.

Source material: peripheral blood. The origin of this receptor is a human donor in a cohort sampled during active COVID-19. The chain is built from TRBV4-1 and TRBJ2-5; tentatively, D is TRBD2 (6 bases). The CDR3 nucleotides read TGCGCCAGCAGCCAGGGGCGGGGATGGGAGACCCAGTACTTC. Its translation is CASSQGRGWETQYF.